This entry lists 24 T cell receptor beta chains sequenced from one sample in a study of beta chain features in type 1 diabetes. TCRB transcripts that were expressed got sequenced, as all of the isolated RNA had been reverse transcribed. TCRdb's copy holds only in-frame clones and misses some; the assay was immunoSEQ multiplex PCR. The sample consists of 200,000 to 250,000 clones, roughly a tenth of them appearing once. Material: central memory CD4+ T cells from blood. These receptors were taken from a man aged 18 to 29 in good health.

This clone was counted between two and nine times. V usage is TRBV5-4 and J usage is TRBJ1-1; no clear D gene. This CDR3 is built from 16 residues. Germline values: CDR1 SGHNT, CDR2 YYREEE (reference sequence). The germline V and J ends were trimmed by 1 base and 1 base, with 14 bases remaining between them. The CDR3 DNA reads TGTGCCAGCAGCTTGCTTCTCGTGGCTTCGAACACTGAAGCTTTCTTT. Translating gives CASSLLLVASNTEAFF.

This clone appeared a few times. The gene calls are TRBV7-2 and TRBJ2-5, with a possible D match to TRBD2 (5 bases). The DNA end is more similar to TRBJ2-7, so the J call may be wrong. Germline CDR1 SGHTA, CDR2 FQGNSA. CDR3 length equals 12 residues. The CDR3 protein is CASSHGVYEQYF. The DNA for the CDR3 is TGTGCCAGCAGCCACGGGGTCTACGAGCAGTACTTC.

The chain has TRBV5-1 and TRBJ2-7; TRBD1 agrees at 7 bases. Germline-derived CDR1 and CDR2 are SGHRS and YFSETQ. The CDR3 extends over 17 amino acids. V was clipped by 0 bases and J by 4 bases; unmatched bases: 13. The chain's CDR3 is CASSLDVLVGTAYEQYF. In DNA form, the CDR3 reads TGCGCCAGCAGCTTGGATGTCCTGGTCGGGACAGCTTACGAGCAGTACTTC.

This clone came up a few times. V usage is TRBV30 and J usage is TRBJ2-7; D remains ambiguous. The CDR3 runs 14 residues. V was trimmed by 1 base and J by 3 bases, leaving 13 bases between them. The germline CDR1 and CDR2 sequences are GTSNPN and SVGIG (reference sequence). CDR3 DNA: TGTGCCTGGAGTGCCGTTAGTGGTTTCTACGAGCAGTACTTC. Protein product: CAWSAVSGFYEQYF.

This clone was counted only a few times. V usage is TRBV30 and J usage is TRBJ2-7; TRBD1 matches at 10 bases. Per germline, CDR1 GTSNPN and CDR2 SVGIG (reference sequence). J gave up 5 bases and V 4 bases, and 8 bases lay outside the gene matches. The CDR3 is made up of 14 amino acids. DNA of the CDR3: TGTGCCTGGAAGTCCGGGACAGGGGCCGACGAGCAGTACTTC. It yields the protein CAWKSGTGADEQYF.

J is TRBJ2-5 and V is TRBV7-3; D is unclear. This CDR3 contains 12 residues. Trimming took 6 bases from V and 5 from J, leaving 10 bases between them. Germline CDR1 reads SGHTA; CDR2 reads FQGTGA. CDR3 nucleotide sequence: TGTGCCAGCAGTTGGAACGTGGAGACCCAGTACTTC. Its translation: CASSWNVETQYF.

This clone has more than one count but fewer than ten. The V and J genes are TRBV2 and TRBJ1-5; the match to TRBD1 covers 7 bases. This CDR3 has 14 amino acids. V was pared by 6 bases and J by 2 bases, with 4 bases of the junction left unmatched. Looked up from germline, CDR1 is SNHLY and CDR2 is FYNNEI. Here the CDR3 DNA reads TGTGCCAGCAGCCCCGACAGGGGCAATCAGCCCCAGCATTTT. It specifies CASSPDRGNQPQHF.

This clone was observed at least ten times. The rearrangement links TRBV29-1 to TRBJ2-7; D is uncertain. The V and J ends lost 3 bases and 0 bases respectively, with 9 bases between them. The CDR3 sequence is 13 residues long. In germline, CDR1 is SQVTM, CDR2 ANQGSEA. The CDR3 here is CSVDRGDSYEQYF. The CDR3 nucleotides read TGCAGCGTTGATAGAGGCGACTCCTACGAGCAGTACTTC.

The sample holds a few counts of this clone. The J gene is TRBJ1-2, the V gene TRBV25-1; TRBD1 matches at 7 bases. V lost 6 bases, J lost 6 bases, and 7 bases stayed unmatched. This CDR3 has 13 residues. In germline, CDR1 is MGHDK, CDR2 SYGVNS. CDR3 sequence: CASRPQGFHGYTF. The CDR3 DNA reads as TGTGCCAGCAGACCACAGGGGTTCCATGGCTACACCTTC.

The V and J genes are TRBV29-1 and TRBJ2-3; no reliable D call. From germline, CDR1 is SQVTM and CDR2 ANQGSEA. This CDR3 is 11 amino acids long. V was trimmed by 7 bases and J by 8 bases, leaving 13 bases between them. In nucleotides, the CDR3 is TGCAGCGCTGGCATCCACGGTACGCAGTATTTT. Encoded protein: CSAGIHGTQYF.

This clone has just a few counts. This chain joins TRBV21-1 and TRBJ2-7; the table's D call, TRBD2, has no DNA check behind it. TRBV21-1 is a recognized pseudogene. The CDR3 covers 18 residues. The CDR3 here is CASSKEIVGRGGFYEQYF. The CDR3 region has the DNA TGTGCCAGCAGCAAAGAGATCGTGGGGAGGGGAGGTTTTTACGAGCAGTACTTC.

This clone showed up just a few times. Just one base apart from a much larger clone, this may be a read error. V and J are TRBV6-1 and TRBJ1-2, with D possibly matching TRBD1 (6 bases). Germline-derived CDR1 and CDR2 are MNHNS and SASEGT. Trimming pared 6 bases from V and 4 bases from J, leaving 6 bases between. The length of the CDR3 is 11 residues. CDR3 residues: CASSRGYGYTF. CDR3 DNA: TGTGCCAGCAGCAGGGGCTATGGCTACACCTTC.

This clone was detected a few times. V gene TRBV6-6 combines with J gene TRBJ2-1, with D perhaps TRBD1 (7 bases). Trimming shortened V by 7 bases and J by 7 bases, and 8 bases separated the two germline ends. The CDR3 runs 11 residues. Germline V lookup: CDR1 MNHNY, CDR2 SVGAGI (reference sequence). CDR3 sequence (DNA): TGTGCCAGCACAGGGGGGAATGAGCAGTTCTTC. Amino acids: CASTGGNEQFF.

In its sample, this clone was seen many times. The chain joins TRBV2 to TRBJ2-1; D possibly corresponds to TRBD2 (6 bases). This CDR3 has 15 residues. V lost 2 bases, J lost 4 bases, and 12 bases lay in between. Germline V gene data show CDR1 as SNHLY and CDR2 as FYNNEI. The CDR3 nucleotides read TGTGCCAGCAGTGAAAACCTAGCGTATTACAATGAGCAGTTCTTC. Amino acids: CASSENLAYYNEQFF.

The chain has TRBV2 and TRBJ1-4; D not certain. The germline V gene encodes CDR1 SNHLY and CDR2 FYNNEI. Trimming removed 4 bases at V and 8 bases at J, with 11 bases between. This CDR3 comprises 13 residues. The CDR3 DNA is TGTGCCAGCAGTGGGCGACGCGGGGAAAAACTGTTTTTT. Its translation is CASSGRRGEKLFF.

The CDR3 DNA sequence: TGCAGCGTTGAAGACTCACCCAAAGAGACCCAGTACTTC. It translates to CSVEDSPKETQYF. The chain joins TRBV29-1 to TRBJ2-5; D not certain. The CDR3 totals 13 residues. Germline V lookup: CDR1 SQVTM, CDR2 ANQGSEA. The V gene lost 0 bases and the J gene lost 3 bases, with 8 bases spanning the gap.

This clone was counted a few times. This may arise from a read error, as a much more abundant clone is one base away. This chain uses TRBV29-1 with TRBJ2-7; 12 bases match TRBD1. The J segment lost 2 bases and the V segment lost 7 bases, leaving 3 bases of the junction unmatched. Germline CDR1 and CDR2: SQVTM and ANQGSEA. The CDR3 sequence is 13 residues long. This CDR3 is CSGGDRGPYEQYF. In DNA, the CDR3 is TGCAGCGGTGGGGACAGGGGGCCCTACGAGCAGTACTTC.

J is TRBJ1-2 and V is TRBV30; TRBD1 matches 8 bases. Germline lookup yields CDR1 GTSNPN and CDR2 SVGIG (reference sequence). J lost 3 bases, V lost 2 bases, and 8 bases had no gene match. This CDR3 has 15 amino acids. The CDR3 coding sequence is TGTGCCTGGAGTAAAGGGACAGGCCAGGACTATGGCTACACCTTC. Translation gives CAWSKGTGQDYGYTF.

This clone has just a few counts. V and J are TRBV11-2 and TRBJ2-1; possibly TRBD2 for D (6 bases). The germline CDR1 and CDR2 sequences are SGHAT and FQNNGV. Trimming cost V 1 base and J 6 bases, with 10 bases left between them. This CDR3 has 14 amino acids. CDR3 bases: TGTGCCAGCAGCTTAGGGGGGGATACCAATGAGCAGTTCTTC. Amino acid sequence: CASSLGGDTNEQFF.

This clone was counted between two and nine times. J is TRBJ1-2 and V is TRBV30, with 8 positions matching TRBD1. This CDR3 is built from 14 residues. The V and J ends lost 0 bases and 6 bases, in that order; junction bases with no gene match: 6. Germline V lookup: CDR1 GTSNPN, CDR2 SVGIG (reference sequence). As DNA, the CDR3 is TGTGCCTGGAGTGTACTCCGGACAGGGAATGGCTACACCTTC. Protein product: CAWSVLRTGNGYTF.

This clone showed up just a few times. V is TRBV5-4 and J is TRBJ2-5, with 7 bases fitting TRBD1. Per the germline V gene, CDR1 is SGHNT and CDR2 is YYREEE (reference sequence). Trimming took 4 bases from V and 0 from J; bases not matched to a gene: 6. The CDR3 consists of 15 residues. CDR3 loop: CASSKGTAYQETQYF. The CDR3 nucleotides are TGTGCCAGCAGCAAGGGGACAGCCTACCAAGAGACCCAGTACTTC.

There are a few counts of this clone. The genes are TRBV10-3 and TRBJ2-1, with D maybe TRBD2 (6 bases). From germline, CDR1 is ENHRY and CDR2 SYGVKD. Deletions cut 3 bases from V and 4 bases from J, with 10 bases between. The length of the CDR3 is 14 residues. CDR3 residues: CAISERGGYNEQFF. As DNA, the CDR3 is TGTGCCATCAGTGAACGGGGAGGATACAATGAGCAGTTCTTC.

This clone appeared many times. Other DNA sequences in this specimen translate into the identical CDR3. The chain carries TRBV28 and TRBJ1-2; no clear D gene. This CDR3 has 12 amino acids. With 6 bases removed from V and 4 bases from J, the gap between germline ends came to 9 bases. Germline lookup yields CDR1 MDHEN and CDR2 SYDVKM. CDR3: CASSLRLYGYTF. The CDR3 nucleotides are TGTGCCAGCAGCCTGAGGCTCTATGGCTACACCTTC.

V is TRBV10-3 and J is TRBJ1-1; 9 bases are a match to TRBD1. The trim removed 3 bases at V and 0 bases at J, leaving 2 bases unmatched. Looked up from germline, CDR1 is ENHRY and CDR2 is SYGVKD. The CDR3 is made up of 15 amino acids. CDR3 nucleotides: TGTGCCATCAGTGAATGGGACAGGGTGAACACTGAAGCTTTCTTT. Translating it yields CAISEWDRVNTEAFF.